This T cell receptor beta chain appears in the sequencing data of a study of shared clonotypes between healthy human individuals. Produced via immunoSEQ multiplex PCR; TCRdb's table is partial and in-frame only. The data show about 870,000 clones, about 92% seen once. Trimming took off 3 bases at V and 5 bases at J, with 8 bases between the two ends. In germline, CDR1 is MNHEY, CDR2 SMNVEV (reference sequence). CDR3 length: 13 amino acids. Naive CD8 populations comprised CD45RO-negative cells positively selected for CCR7, excluding terminally differentiated effector memory CD45RA+ cells. This rearrangement joins TRBV27 to TRBJ2-1; tentatively, D is TRBD1 or TRBD2 (5 bases each). The specimen sequenced was naive CD8+ T cells sorted from blood. The receptor's source is a man aged 25-45 years in good health. The CDR3, as DNA: TGTGCCAGCAGTTTCGGGACCGACAATGAGCAGTTCTTC. Translated, it gives CASSFGTDNEQFF.